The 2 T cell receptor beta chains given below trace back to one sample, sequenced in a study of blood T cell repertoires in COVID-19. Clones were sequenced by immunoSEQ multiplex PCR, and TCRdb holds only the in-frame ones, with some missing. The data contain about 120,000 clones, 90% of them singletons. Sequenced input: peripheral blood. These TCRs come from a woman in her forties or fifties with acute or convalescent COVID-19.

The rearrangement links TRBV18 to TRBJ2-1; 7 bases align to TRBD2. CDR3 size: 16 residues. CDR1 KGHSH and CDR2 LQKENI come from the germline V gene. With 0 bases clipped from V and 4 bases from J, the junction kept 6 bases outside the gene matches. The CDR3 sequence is CASSPPPSGVYNEQFF. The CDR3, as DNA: TGTGCCAGCTCACCACCGCCTAGCGGAGTGTACAATGAGCAGTTCTTC.

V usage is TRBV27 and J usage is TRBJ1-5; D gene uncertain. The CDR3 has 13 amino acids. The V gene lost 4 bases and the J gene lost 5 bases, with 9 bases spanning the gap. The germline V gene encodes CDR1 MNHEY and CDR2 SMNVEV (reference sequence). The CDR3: CASSSVAHQPQHF. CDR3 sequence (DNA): TGTGCCAGCAGTTCGGTAGCCCATCAGCCCCAGCATTTT.